A single sample is the source of the 8 T cell receptor beta chains below, sequenced in a study of Ad26.COV2.S vaccination and SARS-CoV-2 variants. This sample's treatment: roughly 18 received Ad26.COV2.S at low or high dose, single or two shots; about 5 received placebo; per-sample allocation not given. The investigators took samples on day 63 after the first vaccine or placebo injection. Assay used: immunoSEQ multiplex PCR; TCRdb lists only in-frame clones, some missing. Of 330,000 or so clones detected, roughly 90% appear once; the ten largest clones hold 4.5% to 7%. The sequences come from peripheral blood, collected in a trial of Ad26.COV2.S vaccine versus placebo. Source of these receptors: a person aged 18-60 years who received the Ad26.COV2.S COVID-19 vaccine or a placebo.

This chain uses TRBV7-2 with TRBJ1-5; no firm D call. The germline V gene has CDR1 SGHTA and CDR2 FQGNSA. The CDR3 extends over 13 amino acids. With 5 bases removed from V and 5 bases from J, the gap between germline ends came to 10 bases. The CDR3 region has the DNA TGTGCCAGCAGCCGTGTCGGGGATCAGCCCCAGCATTTT. Translated, it gives CASSRVGDQPQHF.

J is TRBJ1-2 and V is TRBV4-2; D is unclear. Per the germline V gene, CDR1 is LGHNA and CDR2 is YNFKEQ. V was pared by 0 bases and J by 1 base, with 12 bases between. The CDR3 extends over 16 amino acids. As DNA, the CDR3 is TGTGCCAGCAGCCAAGATTGGTCATACTTTAACTATGGCTACACCTTC. The encoded protein is CASSQDWSYFNYGYTF.

The chain has TRBV7-6 and TRBJ1-1, with D possibly TRBD1 on 5 matching bases. The CDR3 spans 13 residues. Between the trimmed V and J ends, which lost 6 bases and 4 bases, there was a span of 12 bases. Germline V gene sequence: CDR1 SGHVS, CDR2 FNYEAQ. CDR3: CASSSRVSTEAFF. CDR3 nucleotide sequence: TGTGCCAGCAGTTCCAGGGTAAGCACTGAAGCTTTCTTT.

The chain couples TRBV6-1 to TRBJ1-2, with a tentative D call TRBD1 (6 bases). V was clipped by 1 base and J by 2 bases, with 14 bases between them. CDR3 length equals 16 residues. Germline assignment: CDR1 MNHNS and CDR2 SASEGT. The CDR3 DNA is TGTGCCAGCAGTGAAGTTAGGAGGGGGTTAAACTATGGCTACACCTTC. Translated, it gives CASSEVRRGLNYGYTF.

In its sample, this clone was seen once. The rearrangement joins TRBV3-1 (or the pseudogene TRBV3-2) to TRBJ2-4; TRBD2 matches at 7 bases. The J segment lost 8 bases and the V segment lost 0 bases, leaving 7 bases of the junction unmatched. Germline V gene lookup returns CDR1 LGHDT and CDR2 YNNKEL (reference sequence). The CDR3 is 15 amino acids. The CDR3 region has the DNA TGTGCCAGCAGCCAAGATAGGAGGACTAGGGACATTCAGTACTTC. Translating gives CASSQDRRTRDIQYF.

This chain links TRBV7-9 with TRBJ1-1; unclear D gene. This CDR3 has 14 amino acids. CDR1 is SEHNR, CDR2 FQNEAQ, per germline (reference sequence). Trimming took off 0 bases at V and 5 bases at J, with 10 bases between the two ends. CDR3 in amino acids: CASSLAAGFTEAFF. CDR3 in DNA: TGTGCCAGCAGCTTAGCGGCAGGATTTACTGAAGCTTTCTTT. Supplemented by reference TRBV7-9 and TRBJ1-1, the full variable domain reads DTGVSQNPRHKITKRGQNVTFRCDPISEHNRLYWYRQTLGQGPEFLTYFQNEAQLEKSRLLSDRFSAERPKGSFSTLEIQRTEQGDSAMYLCASSLAAGFTEAFFGQGTRLTVV.

V usage is TRBV7-6 and J usage is TRBJ1-1; a possible D gene is TRBD1 (5 bases). Germline-derived CDR1 and CDR2 are SGHVS and FNYEAQ. V lost 3 bases and J lost 0, with 8 bases in between. The length of the CDR3 is 14 residues. The CDR3 sequence is CASSLTAMNTEAFF. CDR3 sequence (DNA): TGTGCCAGCAGCTTGACAGCGATGAACACTGAAGCTTTCTTT.

CDR3 sequence reads: CASSRRGGRGTEAFF. In DNA, the CDR3 is TGTGCCAGCAGCCGACGGGGGGGGCGCGGCACTGAAGCTTTCTTT. V gene TRBV3-1 (or the pseudogene TRBV3-2) combines with J gene TRBJ1-1; weak D call: TRBD1 (6 bases). Germline V gene sequence: CDR1 LGHDT, CDR2 YNNKEL (reference sequence). The germline V and J ends were trimmed by 4 bases and 4 bases, with 16 bases remaining between them. The CDR3 has 15 amino acids.